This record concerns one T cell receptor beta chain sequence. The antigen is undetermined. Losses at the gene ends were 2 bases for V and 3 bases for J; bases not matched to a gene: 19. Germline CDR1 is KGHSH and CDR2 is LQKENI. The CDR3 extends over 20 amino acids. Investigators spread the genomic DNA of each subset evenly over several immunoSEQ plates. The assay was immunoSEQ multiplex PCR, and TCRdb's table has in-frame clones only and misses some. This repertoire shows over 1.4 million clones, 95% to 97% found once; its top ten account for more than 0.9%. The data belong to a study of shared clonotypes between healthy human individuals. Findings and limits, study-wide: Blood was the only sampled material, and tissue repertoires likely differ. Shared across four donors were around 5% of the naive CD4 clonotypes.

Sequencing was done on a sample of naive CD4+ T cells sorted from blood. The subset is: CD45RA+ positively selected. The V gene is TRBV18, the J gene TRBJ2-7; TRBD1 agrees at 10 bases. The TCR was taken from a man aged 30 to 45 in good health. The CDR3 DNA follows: TGTGCCAGCTCACCAAAATCCCGGGACAGGGGCGCACAGGCGTACTACGAGCAGTACTTC. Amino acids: CASSPKSRDRGAQAYYEQYF.